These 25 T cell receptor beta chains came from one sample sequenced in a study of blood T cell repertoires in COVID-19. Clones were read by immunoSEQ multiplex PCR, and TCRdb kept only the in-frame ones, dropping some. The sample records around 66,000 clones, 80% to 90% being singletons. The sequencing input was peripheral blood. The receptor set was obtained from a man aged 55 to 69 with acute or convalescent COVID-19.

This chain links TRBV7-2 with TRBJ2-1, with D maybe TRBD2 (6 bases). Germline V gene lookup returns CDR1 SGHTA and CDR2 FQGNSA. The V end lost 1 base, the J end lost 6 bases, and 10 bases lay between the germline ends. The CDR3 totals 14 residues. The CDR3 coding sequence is TGTGCCAGCAGCTTAGTAACCGGGGGCAATGAGCAGTTCTTC. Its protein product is CASSLVTGGNEQFF. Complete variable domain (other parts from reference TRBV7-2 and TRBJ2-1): GAGVSQSPSNKVTEKGKDVELRCDPISGHTALYWYRQSLGQGLEFLIYFQGNSAPDKSGLPSDRFSAERTGGSVSTLTIQRTQQEDSAVYLCASSLVTGGNEQFFGPGTRLTVL.

This CDR3 is CASSQGLAGTGRGEQFF. The CDR3 DNA reads TGTGCCAGCAGCCAGGGACTAGCGGGGACCGGACGGGGTGAGCAGTTCTTC. V and J are TRBV13 and TRBJ2-1; 13 positions match TRBD2. Per the germline V gene, CDR1 is PRHDT and CDR2 is FYEKMQ (reference sequence). V lost 5 bases and J lost 9; bases outside the gene matches: 13. There are 17 residues in the CDR3.

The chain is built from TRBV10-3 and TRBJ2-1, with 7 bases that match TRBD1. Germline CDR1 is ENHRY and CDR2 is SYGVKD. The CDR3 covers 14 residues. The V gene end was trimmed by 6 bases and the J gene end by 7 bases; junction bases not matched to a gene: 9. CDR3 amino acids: CAIRDTGVSNEQFF. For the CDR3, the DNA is TGTGCCATCAGGGACACAGGGGTTTCAAATGAGCAGTTCTTC.

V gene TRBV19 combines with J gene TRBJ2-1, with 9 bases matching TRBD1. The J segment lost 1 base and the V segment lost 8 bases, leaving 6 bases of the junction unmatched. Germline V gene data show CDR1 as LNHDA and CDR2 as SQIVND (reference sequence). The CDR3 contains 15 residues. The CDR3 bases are TGTGCCAGTGATCCCGGGACAGGGTCCTACAATGAGCAGTTCTTC. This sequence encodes CASDPGTGSYNEQFF.

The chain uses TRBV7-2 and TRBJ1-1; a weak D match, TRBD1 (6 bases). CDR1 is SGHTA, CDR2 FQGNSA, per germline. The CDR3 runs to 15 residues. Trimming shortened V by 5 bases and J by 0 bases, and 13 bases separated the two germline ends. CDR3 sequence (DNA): TGTGCCAGCAGCCCCGGACAGACCATGAACACTGAAGCTTTCTTT. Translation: CASSPGQTMNTEAFF.

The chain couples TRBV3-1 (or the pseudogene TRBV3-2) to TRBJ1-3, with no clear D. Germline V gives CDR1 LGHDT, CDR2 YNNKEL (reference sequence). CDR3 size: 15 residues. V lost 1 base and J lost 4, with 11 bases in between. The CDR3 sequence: CASSQVPGGGNTIYF. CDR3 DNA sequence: TGTGCCAGCAGCCAAGTACCGGGTGGCGGAAACACCATATATTTT.

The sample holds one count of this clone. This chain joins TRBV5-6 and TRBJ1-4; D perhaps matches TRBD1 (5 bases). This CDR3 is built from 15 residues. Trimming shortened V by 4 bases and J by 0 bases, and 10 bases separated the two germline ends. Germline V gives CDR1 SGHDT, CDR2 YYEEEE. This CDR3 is CASSPTVATNEKLFF. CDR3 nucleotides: TGTGCCAGCAGCCCGACAGTTGCAACTAATGAAAAACTGTTTTTT.

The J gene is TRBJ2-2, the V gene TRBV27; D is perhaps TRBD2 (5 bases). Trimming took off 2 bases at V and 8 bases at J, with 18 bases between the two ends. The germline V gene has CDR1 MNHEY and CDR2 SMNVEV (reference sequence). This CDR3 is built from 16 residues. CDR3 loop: CASSLSGVRQKGELFF. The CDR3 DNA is TGTGCCAGCAGTTTAAGCGGCGTGAGGCAAAAGGGGGAGCTGTTTTTT.

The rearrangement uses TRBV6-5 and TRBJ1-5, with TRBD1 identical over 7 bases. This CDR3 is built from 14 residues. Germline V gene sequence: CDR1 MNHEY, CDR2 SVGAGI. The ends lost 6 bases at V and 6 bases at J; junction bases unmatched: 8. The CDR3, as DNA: TGTGCCAGCAGATCTGACAGGGCAGGTCAGCCCCAGCATTTT. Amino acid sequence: CASRSDRAGQPQHF.

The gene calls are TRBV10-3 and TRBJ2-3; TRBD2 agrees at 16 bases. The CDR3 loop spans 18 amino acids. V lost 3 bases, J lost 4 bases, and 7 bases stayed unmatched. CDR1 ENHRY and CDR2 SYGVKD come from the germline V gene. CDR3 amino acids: CAISETGTSGGAADTQYF. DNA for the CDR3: TGTGCCATCAGTGAAACCGGGACTAGCGGGGGGGCCGCAGATACGCAGTATTTT.

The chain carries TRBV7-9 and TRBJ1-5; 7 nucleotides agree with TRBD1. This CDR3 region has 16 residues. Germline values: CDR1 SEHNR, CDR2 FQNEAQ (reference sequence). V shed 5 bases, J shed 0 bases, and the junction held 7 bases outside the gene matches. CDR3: CASSQDRPDSNQPQHF. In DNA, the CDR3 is TGTGCCAGCAGCCAGGACAGGCCCGATAGCAATCAGCCCCAGCATTTT.

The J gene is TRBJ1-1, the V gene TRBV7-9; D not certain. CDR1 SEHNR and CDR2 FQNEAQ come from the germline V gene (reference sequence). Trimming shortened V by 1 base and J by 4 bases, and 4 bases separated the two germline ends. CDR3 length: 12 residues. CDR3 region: CASSLVATEAFF. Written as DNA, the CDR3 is TGTGCCAGCAGCTTAGTGGCCACTGAAGCTTTCTTT.

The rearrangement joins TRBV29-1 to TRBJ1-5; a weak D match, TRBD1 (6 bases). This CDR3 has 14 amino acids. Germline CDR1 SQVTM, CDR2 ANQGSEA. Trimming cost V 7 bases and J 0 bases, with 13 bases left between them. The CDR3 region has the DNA TGCAGCGCCACGGGGGGCGATAGCAATCAGCCCCAGCATTTT. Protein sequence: CSATGGDSNQPQHF.

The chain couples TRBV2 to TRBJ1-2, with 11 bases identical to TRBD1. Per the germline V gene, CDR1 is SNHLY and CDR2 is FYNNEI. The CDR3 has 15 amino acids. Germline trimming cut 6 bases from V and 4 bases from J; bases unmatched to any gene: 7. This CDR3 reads CASSAGTGGGYGYTF. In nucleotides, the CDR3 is TGTGCCAGCAGCGCAGGGACAGGGGGAGGCTATGGCTACACCTTC.

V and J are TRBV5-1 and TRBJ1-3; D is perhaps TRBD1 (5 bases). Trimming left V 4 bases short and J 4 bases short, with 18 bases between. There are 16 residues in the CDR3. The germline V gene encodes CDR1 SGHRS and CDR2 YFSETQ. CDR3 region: CASSIHQGTQGNTIYF. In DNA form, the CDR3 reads TGCGCCAGCAGCATACATCAGGGAACGCAAGGAAACACCATATATTTT.

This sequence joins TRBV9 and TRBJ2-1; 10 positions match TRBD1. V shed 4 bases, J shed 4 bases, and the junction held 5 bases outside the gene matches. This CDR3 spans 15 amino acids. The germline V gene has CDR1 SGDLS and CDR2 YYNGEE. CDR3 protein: CASSPRTGGYNEQFF. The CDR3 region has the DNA TGTGCCAGCAGCCCCCGGACAGGGGGGTACAATGAGCAGTTCTTC.

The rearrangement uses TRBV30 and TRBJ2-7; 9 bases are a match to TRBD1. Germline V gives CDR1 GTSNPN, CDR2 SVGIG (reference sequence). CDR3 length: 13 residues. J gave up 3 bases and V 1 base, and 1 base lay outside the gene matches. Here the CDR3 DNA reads TGTGCCTGGAGTGGGGGACAGGGCTACGAGCAGTACTTC. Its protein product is CAWSGGQGYEQYF.

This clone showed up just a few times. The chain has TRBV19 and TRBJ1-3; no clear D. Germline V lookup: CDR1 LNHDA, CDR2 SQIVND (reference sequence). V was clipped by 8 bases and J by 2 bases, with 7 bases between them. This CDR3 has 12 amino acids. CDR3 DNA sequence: TGTGCCAGTTCCCCAACTGGAAACACCATATATTTT. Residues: CASSPTGNTIYF.

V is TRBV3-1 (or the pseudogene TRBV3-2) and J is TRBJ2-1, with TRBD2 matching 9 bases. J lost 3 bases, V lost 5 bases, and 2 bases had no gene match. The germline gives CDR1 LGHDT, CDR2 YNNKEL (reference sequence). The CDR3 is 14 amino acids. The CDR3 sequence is CASSVAGVYNEQFF. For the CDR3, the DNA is TGTGCCAGCAGCGTAGCGGGGGTCTACAATGAGCAGTTCTTC.

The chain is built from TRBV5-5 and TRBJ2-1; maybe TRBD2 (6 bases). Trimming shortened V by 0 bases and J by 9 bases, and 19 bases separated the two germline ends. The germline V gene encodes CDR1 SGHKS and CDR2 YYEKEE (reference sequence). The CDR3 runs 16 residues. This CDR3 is CASSLEVGTPIPEQFF. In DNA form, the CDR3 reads TGTGCCAGCAGCTTGGAGGTCGGGACTCCAATACCTGAGCAGTTCTTC.

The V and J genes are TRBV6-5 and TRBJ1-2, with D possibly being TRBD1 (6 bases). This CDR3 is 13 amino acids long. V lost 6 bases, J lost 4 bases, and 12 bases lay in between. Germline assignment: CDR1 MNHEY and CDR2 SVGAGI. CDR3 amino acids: CASRGGGFYGYTF. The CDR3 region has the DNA TGTGCCAGCAGGGGAGGGGGGTTCTATGGCTACACCTTC.

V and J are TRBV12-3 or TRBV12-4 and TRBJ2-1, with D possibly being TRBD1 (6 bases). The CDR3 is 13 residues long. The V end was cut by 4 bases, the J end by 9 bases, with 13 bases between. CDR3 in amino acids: CASSSPTGSEQFF. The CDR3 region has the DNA TGTGCCAGCAGTTCCCCGACAGGATCTGAGCAGTTCTTC.

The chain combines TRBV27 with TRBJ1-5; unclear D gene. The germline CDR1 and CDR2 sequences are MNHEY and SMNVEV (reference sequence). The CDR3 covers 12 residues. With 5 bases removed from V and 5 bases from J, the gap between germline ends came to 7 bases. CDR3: CASSTNHQPQHF. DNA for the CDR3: TGTGCCAGCAGTACTAACCATCAGCCCCAGCATTTT.

DNA for the CDR3: TGCAGCGCGTTCCGCGATGAAAAACTGTTTTTT. Protein sequence: CSAFRDEKLFF. The chain recombines TRBV29-1 with TRBJ1-4; no firm D call. The CDR3 is made up of 11 amino acids. V dropped 7 bases and J dropped 6 bases, with 9 bases sitting between them. The germline V gene has CDR1 SQVTM and CDR2 ANQGSEA.

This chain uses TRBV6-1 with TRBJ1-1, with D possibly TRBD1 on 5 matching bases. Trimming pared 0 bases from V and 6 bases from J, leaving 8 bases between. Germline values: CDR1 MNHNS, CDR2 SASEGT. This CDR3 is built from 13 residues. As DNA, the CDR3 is TGTGCCAGCAGTGAAGCGGGGGGGGCTGAAGCTTTCTTT. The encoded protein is CASSEAGGAEAFF.